The sequence of this T cell receptor beta chain was determined in a study of vaccination and CD4 T cells after COVID-19. An Oncomine TCR Beta short-read assay was used to sequence the DNA from cultured CD4+ T cells. MiXCR, applied by TCRdb to the PCR reads, yields one record per CDR3 protein. The sample has about 15,000 distinct CDR3 sequences, 45% to 65% seen once. The sample's treatment: roughly 11-day PBMC culture with coronavirus spike peptide pools or control peptides (ViraFEST assay). With regard to this clonotype: Its antigen remains unknown.

Trimming took 4 bases from V and 5 from J, leaving 12 bases between them. CDR3 size: 13 residues. From germline, CDR1 is SGHRS and CDR2 YFSETQ. This clonotype originated in a human donor who had recovered from COVID-19. The rearrangement links TRBV5-1 to TRBJ1-2; D is perhaps TRBD1 (6 bases). Sequencing was done on a sample of CD4+ T cells from blood, cultured in vitro. The CDR3: CASSERTEYGYTF. The CDR3 DNA is TGCGCCAGCAGCGAACGGACAGAATATGGCTACACCTTC.